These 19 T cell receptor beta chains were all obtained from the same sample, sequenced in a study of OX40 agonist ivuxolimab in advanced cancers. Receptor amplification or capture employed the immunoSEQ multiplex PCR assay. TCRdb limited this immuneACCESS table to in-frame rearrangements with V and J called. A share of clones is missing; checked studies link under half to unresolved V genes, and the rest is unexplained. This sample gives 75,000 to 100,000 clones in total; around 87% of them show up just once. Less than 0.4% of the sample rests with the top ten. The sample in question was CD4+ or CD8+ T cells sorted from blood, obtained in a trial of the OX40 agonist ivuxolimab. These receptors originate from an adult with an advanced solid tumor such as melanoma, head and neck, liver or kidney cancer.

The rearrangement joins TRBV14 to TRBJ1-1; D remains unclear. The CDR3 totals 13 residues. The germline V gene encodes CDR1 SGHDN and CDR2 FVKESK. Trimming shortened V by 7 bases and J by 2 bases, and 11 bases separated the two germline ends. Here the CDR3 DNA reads TGTGCCAGCAAGATAAGGGCTAACACTGAAGCTTTCTTT. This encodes CASKIRANTEAFF.

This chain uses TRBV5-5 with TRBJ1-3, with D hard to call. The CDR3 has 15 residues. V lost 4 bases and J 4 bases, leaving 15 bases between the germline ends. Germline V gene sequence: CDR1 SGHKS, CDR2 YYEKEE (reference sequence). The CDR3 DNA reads TGTGCCAGCAGCACCGAGTCAGGAGGGGGAAACACCATATATTTT. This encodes CASSTESGGGNTIYF.

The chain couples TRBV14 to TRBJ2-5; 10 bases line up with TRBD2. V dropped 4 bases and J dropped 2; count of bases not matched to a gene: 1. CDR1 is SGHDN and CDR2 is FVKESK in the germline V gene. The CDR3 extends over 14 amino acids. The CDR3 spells CASSRAGGQETQYF. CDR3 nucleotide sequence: TGTGCCAGCAGCCGAGCGGGGGGGCAAGAGACCCAGTACTTC. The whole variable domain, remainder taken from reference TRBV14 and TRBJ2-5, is EAGVTQFPSHSVIEKGQTVTLRCDPISGHDNLYWYRRVMGKEIKFLLHFVKESKQDESGMPNNRFLAERTGGTYSTLKVQPAELEDSGVYFCASSRAGGQETQYFGPGTRLLVL.

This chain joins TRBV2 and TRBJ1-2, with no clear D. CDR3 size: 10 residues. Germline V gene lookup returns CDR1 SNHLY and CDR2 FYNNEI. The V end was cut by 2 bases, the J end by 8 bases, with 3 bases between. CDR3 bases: TGTGCCAGCAGTGAACCAGGCTACACCTTC. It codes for CASSEPGYTF. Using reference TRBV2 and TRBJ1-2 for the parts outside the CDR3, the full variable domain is EPEVTQTPSHQVTQMGQEVILRCVPISNHLYFYWYRQILGQKVEFLVSFYNNEISEKSEIFDDQFSVERPDGSNFTLKIRSTKLEDSAMYFCASSEPGYTFGSGTRLTVV.

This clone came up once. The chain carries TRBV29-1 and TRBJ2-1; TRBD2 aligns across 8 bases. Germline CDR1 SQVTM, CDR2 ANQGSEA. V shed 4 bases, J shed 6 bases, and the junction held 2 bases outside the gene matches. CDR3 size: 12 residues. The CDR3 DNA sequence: TGCAGCGTTGTCAGCGGGAGCAATGAGCAGTTCTTC. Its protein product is CSVVSGSNEQFF.

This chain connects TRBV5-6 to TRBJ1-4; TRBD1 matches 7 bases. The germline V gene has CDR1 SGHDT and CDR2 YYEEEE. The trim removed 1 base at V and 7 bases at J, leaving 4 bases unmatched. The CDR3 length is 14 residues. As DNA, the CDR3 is TGTGCCAGCAGCTTGAAAGGGGGCGGTGAAAAACTGTTTTTT. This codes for CASSLKGGGEKLFF.

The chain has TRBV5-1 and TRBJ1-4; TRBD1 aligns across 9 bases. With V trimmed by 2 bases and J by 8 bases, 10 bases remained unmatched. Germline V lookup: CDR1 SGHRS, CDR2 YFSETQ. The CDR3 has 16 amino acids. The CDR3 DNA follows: TGCGCCAGCAGCTTCGCTCAGGGGACAGGGAACGAAAAACTGTTTTTT. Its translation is CASSFAQGTGNEKLFF.

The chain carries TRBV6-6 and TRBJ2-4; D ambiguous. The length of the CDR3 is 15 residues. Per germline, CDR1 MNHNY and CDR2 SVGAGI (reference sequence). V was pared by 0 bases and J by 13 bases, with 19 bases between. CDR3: CASSYSAGLVELQYF. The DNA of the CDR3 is TGTGCCAGCAGTTACTCGGCCGGATTGGTGGAACTCCAGTACTTC.

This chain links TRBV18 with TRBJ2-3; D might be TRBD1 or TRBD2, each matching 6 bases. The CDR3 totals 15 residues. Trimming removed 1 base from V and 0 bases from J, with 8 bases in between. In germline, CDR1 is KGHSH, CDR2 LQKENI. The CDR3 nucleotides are TGTGCCAGCTCACCACTCGGGGGCAGCACAGATACGCAGTATTTT. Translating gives CASSPLGGSTDTQYF.

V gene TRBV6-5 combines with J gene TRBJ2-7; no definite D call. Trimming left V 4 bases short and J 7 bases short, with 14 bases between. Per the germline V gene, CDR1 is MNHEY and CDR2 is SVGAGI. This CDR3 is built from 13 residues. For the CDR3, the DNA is TGTGCCAGCAGTTGGGCCTGGCGAGGAGAGCAGTACTTC. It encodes CASSWAWRGEQYF.

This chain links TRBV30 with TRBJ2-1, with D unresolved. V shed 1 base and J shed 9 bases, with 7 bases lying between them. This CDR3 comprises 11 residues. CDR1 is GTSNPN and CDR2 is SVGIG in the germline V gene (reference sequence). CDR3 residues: CAWSEDGEQFF. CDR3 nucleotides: TGTGCCTGGAGTGAAGACGGTGAGCAGTTCTTC.

CDR3 sequence (DNA): TGCGCCAGCAGAGAAGGGAAAGCGGAAGAGACCCAGTACTTC. Its protein product is CASREGKAEETQYF. V usage is TRBV4-1 and J usage is TRBJ2-5; D may be TRBD2 (5 bases). The V end lost 6 bases, the J end lost 3 bases, and 14 bases lay between the germline ends. CDR1 is MGHRA, CDR2 YSYEKL, per germline. The CDR3 totals 14 residues.

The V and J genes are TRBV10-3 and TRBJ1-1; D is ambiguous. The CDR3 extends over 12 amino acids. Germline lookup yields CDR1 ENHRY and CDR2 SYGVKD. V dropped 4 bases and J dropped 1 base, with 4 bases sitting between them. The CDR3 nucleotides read TGTGCCATCAGTGGCGGGAACACTGAAGCTTTCTTT. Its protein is CAISGGNTEAFF.

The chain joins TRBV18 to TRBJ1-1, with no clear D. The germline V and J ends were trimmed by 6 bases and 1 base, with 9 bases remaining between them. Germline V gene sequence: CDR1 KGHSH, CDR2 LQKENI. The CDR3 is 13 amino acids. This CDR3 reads CASSFAKNTEAFF. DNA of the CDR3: TGTGCCAGCTCCTTTGCGAAGAACACTGAAGCTTTCTTT.

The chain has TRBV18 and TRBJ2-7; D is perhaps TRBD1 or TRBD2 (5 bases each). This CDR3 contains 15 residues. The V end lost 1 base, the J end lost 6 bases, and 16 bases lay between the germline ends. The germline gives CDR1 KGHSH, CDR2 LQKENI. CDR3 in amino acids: CASSPQGTGSLEQYV. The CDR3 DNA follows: TGTGCCAGCTCACCACAGGGGACCGGTTCTCTCGAGCAGTACGTC.

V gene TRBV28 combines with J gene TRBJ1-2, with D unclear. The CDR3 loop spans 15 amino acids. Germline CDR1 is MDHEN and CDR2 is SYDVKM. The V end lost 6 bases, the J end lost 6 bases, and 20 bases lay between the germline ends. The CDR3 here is CASSPLVGLGHGYTF. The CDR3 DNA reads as TGTGCCAGCAGCCCCCTGGTGGGGTTAGGTCATGGCTACACCTTC.

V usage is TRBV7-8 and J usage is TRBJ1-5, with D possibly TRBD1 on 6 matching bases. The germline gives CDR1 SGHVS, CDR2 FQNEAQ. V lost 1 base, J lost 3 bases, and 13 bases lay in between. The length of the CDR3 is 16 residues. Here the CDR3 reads CASSLEGGGFNQPQHF. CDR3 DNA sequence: TGTGCCAGCAGCTTAGAAGGGGGGGGTTTCAATCAGCCCCAGCATTTT.

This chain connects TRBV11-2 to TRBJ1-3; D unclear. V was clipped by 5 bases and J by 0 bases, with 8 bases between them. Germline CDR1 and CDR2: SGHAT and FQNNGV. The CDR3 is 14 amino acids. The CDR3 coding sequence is TGTGCCAGCAGCGGGGTCTTCTCTGGAAACACCATATATTTT. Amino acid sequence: CASSGVFSGNTIYF.

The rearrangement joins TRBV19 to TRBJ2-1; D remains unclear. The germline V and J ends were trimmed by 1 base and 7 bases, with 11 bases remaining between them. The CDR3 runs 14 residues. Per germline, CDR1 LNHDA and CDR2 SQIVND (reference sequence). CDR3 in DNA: TGTGCCAGTAGTATAGTTCGACCTGCGAATGAGCAGTTCTTC. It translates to CASSIVRPANEQFF. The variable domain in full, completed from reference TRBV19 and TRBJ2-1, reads DGGITQSPKYLFRKEGQNVTLSCEQNLNHDAMYWYRQDPGQGLRLIYYSQIVNDFQKGDIAEGYSVSREKKESFPLTVTSAQKNPTAFYLCASSIVRPANEQFFGPGTRLTVL.